Following are 28 T cell receptor beta chains from one sample sequenced in a study of breast tumors, draining lymph nodes, adjacent tissues. The lymph nodes were axillary draining lymph nodes from breast cancer patients. Each CDR3 protein is one row after TCRdb ran MiXCR on the multiplex PCR reads. The sample includes 150,000 to 200,000 distinct CDR3 sequences, roughly 30% of them seen just once. Specimen: axillary lymph node tissue. These receptors came from a female donor with breast cancer. Some clones in this sample may be carry-over from other donors' samples.

Comments on this clonotype: A much larger clone differs by one base, so this may be a read error. The rearrangement joins TRBV9 to TRBJ1-3; D is perhaps TRBD1 (6 bases). CDR1 and CDR2 (germline): SGDLS, YYNGEE. The CDR3 has 14 residues. As DNA, the CDR3 is TGTGCCAGCAGCGTAGTAGGGGGTGGAGACACCATATATTTT. It translates to CASSVVGGGDTIYF.

To note about this clonotype: A much larger clonotype is one base distant, so this may be a read error. Given the absence of the conserved phenylalanine or tryptophan at the CDR3 end, a read error is likely. The gene calls are TRBV19 and TRBJ2-1; possible D gene TRBD2, 6 bases. CDR1 is LNHDA and CDR2 is SQIVND in the germline V gene (reference sequence). Trimming took 5 bases from V and 9 from J, leaving 14 bases between them. The CDR3 runs 13 residues. CDR3 in DNA: TGTGCCAGTAGTCCCAACGGGGGTGGTGAGCAGTTCCTC. Residues: CASSPNGGGEQFL.

V and J are TRBV4-1 and TRBJ1-4; TRBD1 agrees at 8 bases. This CDR3 region has 15 residues. Germline V gene lookup returns CDR1 MGHRA and CDR2 YSYEKL. Trimming cost V 7 bases and J 5 bases; bases outside gene matches: 9. DNA of the CDR3: TGCGCCAGCACAAAAGGGGACAGGTCGAATGAAAAACTGTTTTTT. It is translated as CASTKGDRSNEKLFF.

V and J are TRBV20-1 and TRBJ1-4; D is unclear. Trimming pared 1 base from V and 7 bases from J, leaving 10 bases between. Germline CDR1 is DFQATT and CDR2 is SNEGSKA (reference sequence). This CDR3 contains 13 residues. CDR3 in amino acids: CSARAGAGEKLFF. DNA of the CDR3: TGCAGTGCTAGAGCTGGTGCGGGTGAAAAACTGTTTTTT.

This clonotype occurred a few times. The V gene is TRBV5-6, the J gene TRBJ1-6; D perhaps matches TRBD1 (6 bases). The germline V and J ends were trimmed by 0 bases and 13 bases, with 20 bases remaining between them. Germline assignment: CDR1 SGHDT and CDR2 YYEEEE. The CDR3 contains 16 residues. The CDR3 loop reads CASSLAGAVLFSPLHF. CDR3 DNA sequence: TGTGCCAGCAGCTTGGCGGGGGCGGTCCTTTTTTCGCCCCTCCACTTT.

This clonotype occurred many times. The CDR3 coding sequence is TGTGCCAGCAGCTTGTTTTCTAGCGGGGGAGTCAATGAGCAGTTCTTC. As protein: CASSLFSSGGVNEQFF. This chain uses TRBV5-5 with TRBJ2-1; 10 nucleotides align to TRBD2. This CDR3 has 16 residues. CDR1 is SGHKS, CDR2 YYEKEE, per germline (reference sequence). The junction had 7 bases not matched to a gene; V was cut back by 1 base and J by 6 bases.

On this clonotype itself: Being one base from a much bigger clone, this may be a read error. The genes are TRBV7-2 and TRBJ1-2; D gene unclear. Germline V gene lookup returns CDR1 SGHTA and CDR2 FQGNSA. This CDR3 spans 14 amino acids. The DNA for the CDR3 is TGTGTCAGCAGCCAATCCCAGATCAACTATGGCTACACCTTC. As protein: CVSSQSQINYGYTF.

The sample holds many counts of this clonotype. The chain joins TRBV4-1 to TRBJ1-6, with D perhaps TRBD1 (6 bases). Trimming took 4 bases from V and 7 from J, leaving 20 bases between them. CDR1 and CDR2 (germline): MGHRA, YSYEKL. This CDR3 has 17 residues. The CDR3 region is CASSLEGQFPVNSPLHF. As DNA, the CDR3 is TGCGCCAGCAGCCTTGAAGGACAGTTCCCCGTAAATTCACCCCTCCACTTT.

This clonotype came up many times. The rearrangement uses TRBV5-6 and TRBJ1-5, with 7 bases matching TRBD1. The CDR3 is 14 amino acids. J gave up 7 bases and V 1 base, and 5 bases lay outside the gene matches. Germline CDR1 and CDR2: SGHDT and YYEEEE. The CDR3 bases are TGTGCCAGCAGCTTGAGGGGGCCGGCCCAGCCCCAGCATTTT. Its protein product is CASSLRGPAQPQHF.

This chain uses TRBV4-2 with TRBJ2-5; 7 bases match TRBD1. The better agreement between TRBJ2-4 and the DNA end casts doubt on the J call. The CDR3 loop spans 17 amino acids. Germline assignment: CDR1 LGHNA and CDR2 YNFKEQ. The CDR3 sequence is CASSQVGSEGAENIQYF. For the CDR3, the DNA is TGTGCCAGCAGCCAAGTAGGTTCCGAGGGGGCCGAAAACATTCAGTACTTC.

This clonotype has at least ten counts. The chain has TRBV11-2 and TRBJ2-3; the match to TRBD1 covers 10 bases. The CDR3 has 15 residues. V was pared by 1 base and J by 4 bases, with 2 bases of the junction left unmatched. Per the germline V gene, CDR1 is SGHAT and CDR2 is FQNNGV. The CDR3: CASSLVGQGADTQYF. The CDR3 DNA follows: TGTGCCAGCAGCTTAGTTGGACAGGGGGCAGATACGCAGTATTTT.

V usage is TRBV12-3 or TRBV12-4 and J usage is TRBJ1-2, with D maybe TRBD1 (5 bases). This CDR3 has 11 residues. CDR3 in amino acids: CASGAGTGYTF. The DNA for the CDR3 is TGTGCTAGTGGTGCAGGGACCGGCTACACCTTC.

The chain links TRBV20-1 to TRBJ1-6; TRBD1 might be the D (6 bases). Trimming removed 1 base from V and 8 bases from J, with 18 bases in between. Germline lookup yields CDR1 DFQATT and CDR2 SNEGSKA (reference sequence). CDR3 length equals 16 residues. CDR3 sequence: CSARGFLQGIDSPLHF. The CDR3 nucleotides are TGCAGTGCTAGAGGGTTTCTACAGGGAATAGATTCACCCCTCCACTTT.

This clonotype appeared once. The CDR3, as DNA: TGTGCCATCAGTGCCTCGGGAGGGCTTTACGAGCAGTACTTC. Its protein product is CAISASGGLYEQYF. The chain couples TRBV10-3 to TRBJ2-7; 8 bases agree with TRBD2. The CDR3 sequence is 14 residues long. Germline CDR1 and CDR2: ENHRY and SYGVKD. V gave up 4 bases and J gave up 4 bases; unmatched junction bases: 6.

This clonotype was seen ten or more times. The rearrangement uses TRBV7-2 and TRBJ2-7; D is undetermined. V lost 1 base and J lost 1, with 8 bases in between. The CDR3 contains 14 residues. Germline V lookup: CDR1 SGHTA, CDR2 FQGNSA. Here the CDR3 reads CASSLGYGSYEQYF. CDR3 nucleotides: TGTGCCAGCAGCTTAGGGTACGGATCCTACGAGCAGTACTTC.

The V call is TRBV27, the J call TRBJ1-5; D is undetermined. The CDR3 is 14 residues long. Germline CDR1 and CDR2: MNHEY and SMNVEV (reference sequence). V lost 3 bases to trimming and J lost 3 bases, with 9 bases between them. The CDR3 region is CASSFPGVNQPQHF. The CDR3 bases are TGTGCCAGCAGTTTCCCCGGGGTCAATCAGCCCCAGCATTTT.

The chain is built from TRBV19 and TRBJ1-4, with unresolved D. This CDR3 contains 16 residues. Germline assignment: CDR1 LNHDA and CDR2 SQIVND (reference sequence). V was shortened by 3 bases and J by 5 bases, with 16 bases between the two germline ends. CDR3 bases: TGTGCCAGTAGTATCTTACTTAGGTCCTACAATGAAAAACTGTTTTTT. It yields the protein CASSILLRSYNEKLFF.

The rearrangement links TRBV4-1 to TRBJ1-6; D gene uncertain. CDR1 MGHRA and CDR2 YSYEKL come from the germline V gene. V was pared by 1 base and J by 0 bases, with 7 bases between. The CDR3 is made up of 16 amino acids. The CDR3 DNA sequence: TGCGCCAGCAGCCAAGGGGTTGGCTCCTATAATTCACCCCTCCACTTT. Protein sequence: CASSQGVGSYNSPLHF.

This clonotype showed up many times. The V and J genes are TRBV12-3 or TRBV12-4 and TRBJ1-6, with D possibly TRBD1 on 6 matching bases. The CDR3 runs to 14 residues. The ends were cut back, 8 bases at V and 5 bases at J, with 13 bases in the middle. In DNA form, the CDR3 reads TGTGCCAGCTTTATTACAGGGAATAATTCACCCCTCCACTTT. Amino acid sequence: CASFITGNNSPLHF.

V is TRBV5-1 and J is TRBJ1-4; 8 nucleotides agree with TRBD1. The CDR3 totals 14 residues. V was pared by 4 bases and J by 8 bases, with 7 bases of the junction left unmatched. CDR1 and CDR2 (germline): SGHRS, YFSETQ. In DNA form, the CDR3 reads TGCGCCAGCAGCAGAGGACAGGGCGTCGAAAAACTGTTTTTT. Its translation: CASSRGQGVEKLFF.

A few counts support this clonotype. The gene calls are TRBV20-1 and TRBJ2-7; D might be TRBD1 or TRBD2, each matching 6 bases. This CDR3 is 14 amino acids long. Germline CDR1 DFQATT, CDR2 SNEGSKA (reference sequence). V lost 0 bases and J 6 bases, leaving 15 bases between the germline ends. CDR3 coding DNA: TGCAGTGCTAGAGACACGGGGGCGTTATCCGAGCAGTACTTC. Translating gives CSARDTGALSEQYF.

In the case of this clonotype: The missing conserved phenylalanine or tryptophan at the end of this CDR3 makes a read error likely. The V gene is TRBV5-1, the J gene TRBJ2-7; 9 bases agree with TRBD1. In germline, CDR1 is SGHRS, CDR2 YFSETQ. The CDR3 is 15 amino acids. The V gene end was trimmed by 4 bases and the J gene end by 6 bases; junction bases not matched to a gene: 11. Here the CDR3 DNA reads TGCGCCAGCAGCAGCTCCGGGACAGGGATCCTCGAGCAGTACTCC. This encodes CASSSSGTGILEQYS.

This clonotype has at least ten counts. The rearrangement joins TRBV19 to TRBJ2-5; a possible D gene is TRBD2 (7 bases). This CDR3 is built from 19 residues. Trimming stripped 4 bases from V and 3 bases from J, with 27 bases between. Germline V gives CDR1 LNHDA, CDR2 SQIVND (reference sequence). The CDR3 DNA reads as TGTGCCAGTAGTACTCCTTTCGGCGGGGGCAAAGCCGCTAAAGAGACCCAGTACTTC. Amino acid sequence: CASSTPFGGGKAAKETQYF.

This clonotype was observed many times. The genes are TRBV28 and TRBJ1-4, with D uncertain. Germline loops: CDR1 MDHEN, CDR2 SYDVKM. CDR3 size: 11 residues. V gave up 6 bases and J gave up 4 bases, with 3 bases separating them. The CDR3 protein is CASRSNEKLFF. DNA of the CDR3: TGTGCCAGCAGGAGTAATGAAAAACTGTTTTTT.

This chain connects TRBV9 to TRBJ1-2; 7 nucleotides match TRBD1. The CDR3 contains 13 residues. Germline V gene sequence: CDR1 SGDLS, CDR2 YYNGEE. Germline trimming cut 4 bases from V and 7 bases from J; bases unmatched to any gene: 7. Here the CDR3 DNA reads TGTGCCAGCAGCAGTCAGGGGGGCTTTGGCTACACCTTC. Translated: CASSSQGGFGYTF.

This clonotype was recorded at least ten times. In DNA form, the CDR3 reads TGTGCCAGTACGACAGAATACTCTGGAAACACCATATATTTT. Translating gives CASTTEYSGNTIYF. The V call is TRBV19, the J call TRBJ1-3, with D possibly being TRBD1 (5 bases). The V end was cut by 7 bases, the J end by 0 bases, with 10 bases between. Germline V gene sequence: CDR1 LNHDA, CDR2 SQIVND (reference sequence). The CDR3 length is 14 residues.

This clonotype was picked up many times. The chain combines TRBV4-1 with TRBJ2-5, with 7 bases matching TRBD2. Unmatched junction bases numbered 12, after V lost 3 bases and J lost 5 bases. Germline assignment: CDR1 MGHRA and CDR2 YSYEKL. The CDR3 has 16 amino acids. CDR3 loop: CASSQYPGLLRETQYF. CDR3 DNA sequence: TGCGCCAGCAGCCAGTACCCGGGACTACTGAGGGAGACCCAGTACTTC.

The chain is built from TRBV19 and TRBJ2-1, with 9 bases lining up with TRBD2. CDR3 size: 17 residues. Germline values: CDR1 LNHDA, CDR2 SQIVND (reference sequence). V shed 2 bases, J shed 0 bases, and the junction held 5 bases outside the gene matches. The CDR3 DNA reads as TGTGCCAGTAGTATAAATCTAGCGGGGAGCTCCTACAATGAGCAGTTCTTC. This encodes CASSINLAGSSYNEQFF.